Sequencing of this T cell receptor (beta chain) was carried out in a study of blood T cell repertoires in COVID-19. Background on the study: T cells, B-cell-depleted T cells, or PBMCs provided the cDNA or gDNA that served as material.

The protocol was immunoSEQ multiplex PCR, while the TCRdb copy is restricted to in-frame clones and leaves out a portion. The profile covers about 230,000 clones, with about 91% appearing a single time and over 2% taken by the ten largest. The cohort comprised adults aged about 18 to 100 years residing in about two dozen US areas. This clone was seen more than once but under ten times. The J segment lost 6 bases and the V segment lost 6 bases, leaving 6 bases of the junction unmatched. This CDR3 is 13 amino acids long. Germline V gene lookup returns CDR1 MNHEY and CDR2 SMNVEV (reference sequence). Sequenced input: PBMCs or T cells enriched from blood (not recorded which). The chain has TRBV27 and TRBJ2-7; 9 bases match TRBD1. The TCR comes from a woman aged 40 to 55 with acute COVID-19. CDR3 DNA: TGTGCCAGCAGCCCCAACAGGGGGCCCGAGCAGTACGTC. Protein product: CASSPNRGPEQYV.